The 19 T cell receptor beta chains presented below share a single source sample, sequenced in a study of control samples from healthy donors and cancer patients. Method: immunoSEQ multiplex PCR; TCRdb's copy keeps in-frame clones and lacks some. Of 82,000 or so clones listed, roughly 94% are singletons. Material for sequencing was blood. Receptors were obtained from a woman between 18 and 30 years old in good health.

The chain carries TRBV12-3 or TRBV12-4 and TRBJ1-2; D gene ambiguous. The CDR3 is 13 amino acids. Trimming left V 6 bases short and J 4 bases short, with 12 bases between. CDR3 sequence: CASSPDIVYGYTF. The CDR3, as DNA: TGTGCCAGCAGCCCCGACATTGTCTATGGCTACACCTTC.

The chain recombines TRBV24-1 with TRBJ2-3, with TRBD1 matching 7 bases. Germline CDR1 is KGHDR and CDR2 is SFDVKD. The junction had 10 bases not matched to a gene; V was cut back by 2 bases and J by 0 bases. The CDR3 totals 18 residues. The CDR3 protein is CATSDSYRDRASTDTQYF. The CDR3 DNA follows: TGTGCCACCAGTGATTCGTACCGGGACAGAGCTAGCACAGATACGCAGTATTTT.

The chain uses TRBV27 and TRBJ2-7; TRBD1 matches 7 bases. With 3 bases clipped from V and 0 bases from J, the junction kept 2 bases outside the gene matches. Germline V gene sequence: CDR1 MNHEY, CDR2 SMNVEV (reference sequence). This CDR3 spans 14 amino acids. The CDR3 nucleotides are TGTGCCAGCAGTTTTCAGGGGGACTCCTACGAGCAGTACTTC. Its translation: CASSFQGDSYEQYF.

V and J are TRBV5-1 and TRBJ2-3, with D perhaps TRBD1 (5 bases). Germline V gene sequence: CDR1 SGHRS, CDR2 YFSETQ. The length of the CDR3 is 15 residues. The V end lost 6 bases, the J end lost 0 bases, and 14 bases lay between the germline ends. The CDR3 sequence: CASIVNRSSTDTQYF. The CDR3 DNA sequence: TGCGCCAGCATCGTGAACAGGTCTAGCACAGATACGCAGTATTTT.

J is TRBJ2-7 and V is TRBV6-5; 12 nucleotides align to TRBD2. Germline V gene sequence: CDR1 MNHEY, CDR2 SVGAGI. The V and J ends lost 6 bases and 9 bases, in that order; junction bases with no gene match: 6. This CDR3 comprises 13 residues. The CDR3 bases are TGTGCCAGCAGCTCCATACTAGCGGGGGGGCAGTACTTC. This codes for CASSSILAGGQYF.

This clone was found once. The chain couples TRBV28 to TRBJ2-1; weak D call: TRBD1 (6 bases). Germline assignment: CDR1 MDHEN and CDR2 SYDVKM. The CDR3 is made up of 15 amino acids. The V end was cut by 8 bases, the J end by 4 bases, with 18 bases between. The CDR3 region has the DNA TGTGCCAGCGGAAAGGGGGTAGCTGAGTACAATGAGCAGTTCTTC. Amino acid sequence: CASGKGVAEYNEQFF.

The chain links TRBV9 to TRBJ1-2; no clear D. The CDR3 runs 15 residues. CDR1 SGDLS and CDR2 YYNGEE come from the germline V gene. Trimming removed 4 bases from V and 1 base from J, with 14 bases in between. CDR3 region: CASSPGVGGNYGYTF. The CDR3 nucleotides read TGTGCCAGCAGCCCCGGAGTGGGAGGTAACTATGGCTACACCTTC.

This rearrangement joins TRBV27 to TRBJ2-3; a weak D match, TRBD2 (7 bases). Germline CDR1 MNHEY, CDR2 SMNVEV (reference sequence). V dropped 5 bases and J dropped 2 bases, with 23 bases sitting between them. The CDR3 extends over 18 amino acids. This CDR3 is CASSTWGWGGGSTDTQYF. Here the CDR3 DNA reads TGTGCCAGCAGTACTTGGGGGTGGGGAGGGGGGTCCACAGATACGCAGTATTTT.

This clone was observed once. J is TRBJ2-1 and V is TRBV5-6, with TRBD2 as a possible D gene (6 bases). V gave up 3 bases and J gave up 6 bases, with 13 bases separating them. This CDR3 comprises 14 residues. Germline loops: CDR1 SGHDT, CDR2 YYEEEE. Here the CDR3 DNA reads TGTGCCAGCAGCTCGGGACTGGGGCCCAATGAGCAGTTCTTC. Amino acids: CASSSGLGPNEQFF.

The chain joins TRBV19 to TRBJ1-3; D gene unclear. Germline CDR1 reads LNHDA; CDR2 reads SQIVND (reference sequence). V shed 5 bases and J shed 0 bases, with 8 bases lying between them. The CDR3 totals 14 residues. The CDR3 loop reads CASSATRSGNTIYF. CDR3 nucleotides: TGTGCCAGTAGTGCGACCCGCTCTGGAAACACCATATATTTT.

The rearrangement links TRBV7-3 to TRBJ1-4, with TRBD1 identical over 7 bases. Germline CDR1 and CDR2: SGHTA and FQGTGA. The J segment lost 5 bases and the V segment lost 5 bases, leaving 5 bases of the junction unmatched. CDR3 length: 14 residues. In nucleotides, the CDR3 is TGTGCCAGCAGCCCGACAGGGAGGAATGAAAAACTGTTTTTT. Translation gives CASSPTGRNEKLFF.

The chain recombines TRBV25-1 with TRBJ2-7; 8 bases are shared with TRBD1. Unmatched junction bases numbered 2, after V lost 1 base and J lost 0 bases. From germline, CDR1 is MGHDK and CDR2 SYGVNS. The CDR3 has 15 residues. As DNA, the CDR3 is TGTGCCAGCAGTGAATTTGGACAGGGCTCCTACGAGCAGTACTTC. As protein: CASSEFGQGSYEQYF.

The V gene is TRBV29-1, the J gene TRBJ2-5; the D is unclear. This CDR3 contains 12 residues. Germline V gene lookup returns CDR1 SQVTM and CDR2 ANQGSEA. The V end was cut by 7 bases, the J end by 5 bases, with 14 bases between. CDR3 sequence: CSATITVETQYF. The DNA of the CDR3 is TGCAGCGCAACGATAACCGTGGAGACCCAGTACTTC.

V usage is TRBV19 and J usage is TRBJ1-2; D is unclear. This CDR3 is built from 20 residues. Germline lookup yields CDR1 LNHDA and CDR2 SQIVND (reference sequence). V was cut by 3 bases and J by 0 bases, with 26 bases left in between. As DNA, the CDR3 is TGTGCCAGTAGTATGCCTTATATCGGCAGACGAGCGAATTCTAACTATGGCTACACCTTC. Its translation: CASSMPYIGRRANSNYGYTF.

V usage is TRBV5-1 and J usage is TRBJ2-7; 7 positions match TRBD1. Germline V lookup: CDR1 SGHRS, CDR2 YFSETQ. The CDR3 spans 13 residues. The J segment lost 1 base and the V segment lost 7 bases, leaving 5 bases of the junction unmatched. CDR3 nucleotides: TGCGCCAGCTCGACAGGGCCGTCCTACGAGCAGTACTTC. Amino acids: CASSTGPSYEQYF. Variable domain in full (rest from reference TRBV5-1 and TRBJ2-7): KAGVTQTPRYLIKTRGQQVTLSCSPISGHRSVSWYQQTPGQGLQFLFEYFSETQRNKGNFPGRFSGRQFSNSRSEMNVSTLELGDSALYLCASSTGPSYEQYFGPGTRLTVT.

Concerning this clone itself: A junction end diverges from the germline sequence, so it may reflect a read error. CDR3 in DNA: TGTGCCAGCAGTCCGCTAGACAGGGAGGTTGCAAGTTTC. It specifies CASSPLDREVASF. The rearrangement joins TRBV27 to TRBJ2-7; D is perhaps TRBD1 (7 bases). This CDR3 comprises 13 residues. Germline loops: CDR1 MNHEY, CDR2 SMNVEV (reference sequence).

J is TRBJ2-5 and V is TRBV18; no clear D. V was shortened by 3 bases and J by 3 bases, with 8 bases between the two germline ends. The germline V gene has CDR1 KGHSH and CDR2 LQKENI. This CDR3 is built from 13 residues. CDR3 bases: TGTGCCAGCTCACCTGGGGATGAAGAGACCCAGTACTTC. Protein: CASSPGDEETQYF.

The chain combines TRBV5-1 with TRBJ2-3; D might be TRBD1 or TRBD2, each matching 5 bases. Trimming stripped 4 bases from V and 0 bases from J, with 12 bases between. The CDR3 is 15 residues long. Germline-derived CDR1 and CDR2 are SGHRS and YFSETQ. The CDR3 here is CASSLRDPSTDTQYF. In DNA, the CDR3 is TGCGCCAGCAGCCTTCGGGACCCTAGCACAGATACGCAGTATTTT.

This clone is a singleton in its sample. The genes are TRBV2 and TRBJ2-7; TRBD2 matches at 8 bases. Germline V lookup: CDR1 SNHLY, CDR2 FYNNEI. The CDR3 extends over 13 amino acids. The trim removed 6 bases at V and 0 bases at J, leaving 1 base unmatched. CDR3 DNA sequence: TGTGCCAGCAGAAGCGGGAGCTCCTACGAGCAGTACTTC. It yields the protein CASRSGSSYEQYF.